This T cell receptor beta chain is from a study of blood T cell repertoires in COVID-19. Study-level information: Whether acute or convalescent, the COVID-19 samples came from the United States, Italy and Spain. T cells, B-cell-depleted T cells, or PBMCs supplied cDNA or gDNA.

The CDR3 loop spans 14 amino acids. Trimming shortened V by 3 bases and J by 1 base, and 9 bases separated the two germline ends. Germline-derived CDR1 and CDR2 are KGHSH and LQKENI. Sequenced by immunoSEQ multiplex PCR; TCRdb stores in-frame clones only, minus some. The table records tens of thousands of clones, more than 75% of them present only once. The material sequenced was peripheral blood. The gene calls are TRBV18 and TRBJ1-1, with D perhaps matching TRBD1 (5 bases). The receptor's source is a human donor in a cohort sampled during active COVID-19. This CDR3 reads CASSPNGQNTEAFF. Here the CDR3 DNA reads TGTGCCAGCTCACCCAACGGACAGAACACTGAAGCTTTCTTT.